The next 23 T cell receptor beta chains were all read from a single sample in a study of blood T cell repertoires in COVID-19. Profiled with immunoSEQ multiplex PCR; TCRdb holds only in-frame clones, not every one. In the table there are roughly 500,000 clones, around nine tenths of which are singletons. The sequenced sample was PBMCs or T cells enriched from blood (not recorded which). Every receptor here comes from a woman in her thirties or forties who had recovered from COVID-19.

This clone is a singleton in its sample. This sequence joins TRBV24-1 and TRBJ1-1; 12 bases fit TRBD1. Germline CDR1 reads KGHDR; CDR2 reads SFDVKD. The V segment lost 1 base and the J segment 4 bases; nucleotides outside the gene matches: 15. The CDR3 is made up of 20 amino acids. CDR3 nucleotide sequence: TGTGCCACCAGTGATTTTGGGCGGTTGGGGGACAGGGGGCCCTGCACTGAAGCTTTCTTT. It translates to CATSDFGRLGDRGPCTEAFF.

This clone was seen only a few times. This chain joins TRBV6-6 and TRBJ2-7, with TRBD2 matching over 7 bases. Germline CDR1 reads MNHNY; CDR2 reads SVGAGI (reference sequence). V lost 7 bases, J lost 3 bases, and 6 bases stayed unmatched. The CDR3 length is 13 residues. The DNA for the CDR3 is TGTGCCAGCACCCCTGGCGGGAGCTACGAGCAGTACTTC. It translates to CASTPGGSYEQYF.

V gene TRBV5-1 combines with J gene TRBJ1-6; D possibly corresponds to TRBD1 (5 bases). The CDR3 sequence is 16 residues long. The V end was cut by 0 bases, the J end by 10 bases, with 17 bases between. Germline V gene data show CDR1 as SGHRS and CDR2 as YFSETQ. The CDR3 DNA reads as TGCGCCAGCAGCTTGGTAGGATTAGGGGATTTCTCACCCCTCCACTTT. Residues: CASSLVGLGDFSPLHF.

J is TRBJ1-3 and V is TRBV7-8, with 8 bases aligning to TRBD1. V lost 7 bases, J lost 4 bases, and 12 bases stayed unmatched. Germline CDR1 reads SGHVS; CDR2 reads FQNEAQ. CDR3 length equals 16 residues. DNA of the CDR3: TGTGCCAGCATGTTCCGGGCCGGGACAGGAGGAAACACCATATATTTT. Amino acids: CASMFRAGTGGNTIYF.

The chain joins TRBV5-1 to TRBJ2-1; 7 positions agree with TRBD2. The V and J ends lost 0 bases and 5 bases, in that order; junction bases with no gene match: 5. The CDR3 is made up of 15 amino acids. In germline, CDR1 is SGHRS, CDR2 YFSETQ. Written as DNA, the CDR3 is TGCGCCAGCAGCTTGGTCGGGGGGAGCGACAATGAGCAGTTCTTC. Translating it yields CASSLVGGSDNEQFF.

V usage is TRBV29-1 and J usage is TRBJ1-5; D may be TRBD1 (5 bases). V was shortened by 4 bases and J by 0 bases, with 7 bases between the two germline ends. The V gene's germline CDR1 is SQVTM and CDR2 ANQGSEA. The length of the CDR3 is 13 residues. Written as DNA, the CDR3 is TGCAGCGTTGGACAGCATAGCAATCAGCCCCAGCATTTT. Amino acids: CSVGQHSNQPQHF.

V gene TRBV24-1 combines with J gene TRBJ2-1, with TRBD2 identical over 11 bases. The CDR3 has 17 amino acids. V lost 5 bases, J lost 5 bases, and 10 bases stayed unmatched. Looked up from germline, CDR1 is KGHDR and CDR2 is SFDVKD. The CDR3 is CATSAPTSGRPNNEQFF. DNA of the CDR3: TGTGCCACCAGTGCCCCTACTAGCGGGAGACCCAACAATGAGCAGTTCTTC.

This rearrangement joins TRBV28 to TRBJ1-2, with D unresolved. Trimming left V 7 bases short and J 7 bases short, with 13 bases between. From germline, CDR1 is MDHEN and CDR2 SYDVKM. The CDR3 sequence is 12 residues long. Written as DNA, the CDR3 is TGTGCCAGCATGGAGGAGCTTACTGGCTACACCTTC. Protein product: CASMEELTGYTF.

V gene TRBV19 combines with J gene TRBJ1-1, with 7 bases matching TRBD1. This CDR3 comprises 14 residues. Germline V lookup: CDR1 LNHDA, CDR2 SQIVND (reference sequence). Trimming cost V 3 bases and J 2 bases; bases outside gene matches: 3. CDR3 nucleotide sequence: TGTGCCAGTAGTATGCGGGACAGCAACACTGAAGCTTTCTTT. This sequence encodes CASSMRDSNTEAFF. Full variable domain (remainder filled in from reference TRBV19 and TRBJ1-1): DGGITQSPKYLFRKEGQNVTLSCEQNLNHDAMYWYRQDPGQGLRLIYYSQIVNDFQKGDIAEGYSVSREKKESFPLTVTSAQKNPTAFYLCASSMRDSNTEAFFGQGTRLTVV.

In DNA form, the CDR3 reads TGCGCCAGCAGCCAAGTGTACCAGGGGAGTTTCACCGGGGAGCTGTTTTTT. It translates to CASSQVYQGSFTGELFF. V is TRBV4-3 and J is TRBJ2-2; TRBD1 is a possible D gene (6 bases). Germline CDR1 reads LGHNA; CDR2 reads YSLEER. CDR3 length: 17 residues. The V end was cut by 1 base, the J end by 4 bases, with 16 bases between.

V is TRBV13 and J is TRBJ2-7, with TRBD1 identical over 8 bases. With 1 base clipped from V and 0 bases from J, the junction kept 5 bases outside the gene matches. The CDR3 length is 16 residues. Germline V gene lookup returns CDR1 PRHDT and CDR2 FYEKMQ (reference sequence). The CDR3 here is CASSLDRGIHSYEQYF. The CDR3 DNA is TGTGCCAGCAGCTTAGACAGGGGGATCCACTCCTACGAGCAGTACTTC.

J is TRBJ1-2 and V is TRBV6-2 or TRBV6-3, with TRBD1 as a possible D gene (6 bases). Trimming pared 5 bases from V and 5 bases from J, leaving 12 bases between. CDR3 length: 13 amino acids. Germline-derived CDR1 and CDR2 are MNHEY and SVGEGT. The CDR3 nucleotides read TGTGCCAGCAGTGCCGGGACATCTTATGGCTACACCTTC. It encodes CASSAGTSYGYTF.

CDR3 in amino acids: CASRQGDRLKANYGYTF. DNA of the CDR3: TGTGCCAGCCGGCAGGGCGACAGGTTGAAAGCTAACTATGGCTACACCTTC. This chain links TRBV25-1 with TRBJ1-2; tentative D call: TRBD1 (6 bases). The CDR3 has 17 residues. V was clipped by 8 bases and J by 0 bases, with 22 bases between them. CDR1 MGHDK and CDR2 SYGVNS come from the germline V gene.

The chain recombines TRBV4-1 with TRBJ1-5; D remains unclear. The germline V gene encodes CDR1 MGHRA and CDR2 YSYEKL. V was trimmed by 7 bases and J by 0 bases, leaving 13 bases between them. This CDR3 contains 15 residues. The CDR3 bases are TGCGCCAGCACTCTCCAAGTAGCTAGCAATCAGCCCCAGCATTTT. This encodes CASTLQVASNQPQHF.

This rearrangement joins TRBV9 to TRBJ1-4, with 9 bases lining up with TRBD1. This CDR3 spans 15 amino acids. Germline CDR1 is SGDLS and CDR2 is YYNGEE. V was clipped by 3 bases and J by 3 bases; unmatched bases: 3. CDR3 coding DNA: TGTGCCAGCAGCGCGACAGGGGGGTCTAATGAAAAACTGTTTTTT. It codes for CASSATGGSNEKLFF.

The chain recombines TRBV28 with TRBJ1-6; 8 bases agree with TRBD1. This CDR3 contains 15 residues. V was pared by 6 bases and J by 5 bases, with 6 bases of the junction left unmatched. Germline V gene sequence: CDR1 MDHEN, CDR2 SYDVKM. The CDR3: CASSSGGSDNSPLHF. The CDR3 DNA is TGTGCCAGCAGCTCAGGGGGCTCTGATAATTCACCCCTCCACTTT.

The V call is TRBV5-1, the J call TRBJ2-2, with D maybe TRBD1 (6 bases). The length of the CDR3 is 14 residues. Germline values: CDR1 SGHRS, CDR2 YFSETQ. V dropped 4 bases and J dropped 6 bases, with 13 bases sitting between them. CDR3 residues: CASSLTGFAGELFF. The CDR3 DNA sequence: TGCGCCAGCAGCCTTACAGGGTTCGCCGGGGAGCTGTTTTTT.

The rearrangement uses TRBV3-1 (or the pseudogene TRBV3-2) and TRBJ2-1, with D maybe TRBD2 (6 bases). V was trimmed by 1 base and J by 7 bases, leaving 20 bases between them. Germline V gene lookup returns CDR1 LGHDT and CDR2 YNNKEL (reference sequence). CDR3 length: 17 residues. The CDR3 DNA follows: TGTGCCAGCAGCCAAGCTAACCCGGGAGCCCCTAATAATGAGCAGTTCTTC. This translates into CASSQANPGAPNNEQFF.

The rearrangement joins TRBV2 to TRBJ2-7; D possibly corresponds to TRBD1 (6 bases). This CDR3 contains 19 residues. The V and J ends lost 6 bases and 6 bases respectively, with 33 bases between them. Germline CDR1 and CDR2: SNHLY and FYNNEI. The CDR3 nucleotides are TGTGCCAGCAGCAACCAAACCTACAGGGCCAGGATGCCCTCCGCCGAGCAGTACTTC. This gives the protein CASSNQTYRARMPSAEQYF. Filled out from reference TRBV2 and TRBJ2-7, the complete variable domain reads EPEVTQTPSHQVTQMGQEVILRCVPISNHLYFYWYRQILGQKVEFLVSFYNNEISEKSEIFDDQFSVERPDGSNFTLKIRSTKLEDSAMYFCASSNQTYRARMPSAEQYFGPGTRLTVT.

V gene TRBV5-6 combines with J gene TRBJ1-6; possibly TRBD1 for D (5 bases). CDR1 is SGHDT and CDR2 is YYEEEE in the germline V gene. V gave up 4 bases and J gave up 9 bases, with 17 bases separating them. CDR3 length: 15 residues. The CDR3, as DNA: TGTGCCAGCAGCCGCTTTTCGGGGGAGGTTTCACCCCTCCACTTT. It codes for CASSRFSGEVSPLHF.

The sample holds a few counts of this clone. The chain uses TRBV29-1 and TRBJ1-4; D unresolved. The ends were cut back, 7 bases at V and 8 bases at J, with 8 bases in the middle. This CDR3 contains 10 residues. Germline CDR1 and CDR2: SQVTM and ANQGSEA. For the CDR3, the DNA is TGCAGCGCAGAACAAGAAAAACTGTTTTTT. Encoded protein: CSAEQEKLFF.

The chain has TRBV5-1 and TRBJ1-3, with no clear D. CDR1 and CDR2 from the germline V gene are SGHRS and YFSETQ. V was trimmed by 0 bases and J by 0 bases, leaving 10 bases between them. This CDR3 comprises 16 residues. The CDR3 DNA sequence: TGCGCCAGCAGCTTGGGGTCAGTCGTCTCTGGAAACACCATATATTTT. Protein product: CASSLGSVVSGNTIYF. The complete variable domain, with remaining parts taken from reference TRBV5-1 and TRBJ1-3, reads KAGVTQTPRYLIKTRGQQVTLSCSPISGHRSVSWYQQTPGQGLQFLFEYFSETQRNKGNFPGRFSGRQFSNSRSEMNVSTLELGDSALYLCASSLGSVVSGNTIYFGEGSWLTVV.

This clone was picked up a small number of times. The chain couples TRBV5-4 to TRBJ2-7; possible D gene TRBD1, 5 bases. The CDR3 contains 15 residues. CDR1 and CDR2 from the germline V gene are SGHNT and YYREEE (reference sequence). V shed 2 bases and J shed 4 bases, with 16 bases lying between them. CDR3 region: CASSLDNSGLYEQYF. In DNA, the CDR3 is TGTGCCAGCAGCTTAGACAATTCAGGGCTTTACGAGCAGTACTTC.